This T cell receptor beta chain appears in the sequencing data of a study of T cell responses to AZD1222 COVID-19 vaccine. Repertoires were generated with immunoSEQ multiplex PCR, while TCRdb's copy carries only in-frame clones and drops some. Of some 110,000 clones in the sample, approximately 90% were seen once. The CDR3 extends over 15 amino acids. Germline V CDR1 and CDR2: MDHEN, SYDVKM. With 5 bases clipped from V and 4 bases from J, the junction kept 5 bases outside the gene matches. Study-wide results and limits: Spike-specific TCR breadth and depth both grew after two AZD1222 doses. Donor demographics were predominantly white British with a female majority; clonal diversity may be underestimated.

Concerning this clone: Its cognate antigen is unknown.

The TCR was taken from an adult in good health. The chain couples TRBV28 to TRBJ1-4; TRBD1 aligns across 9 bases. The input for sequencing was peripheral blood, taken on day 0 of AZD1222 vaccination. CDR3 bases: TGTGCCAGCAGTGTCCCGGGACAGGGTAATGAAAAACTGTTTTTT. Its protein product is CASSVPGQGNEKLFF.